This TCR beta chain was sequenced during a study of brain T cells in children with intractable seizures. Study-wide findings and caveats: Patients' HCMV serostatus was unknown; virus specificity rests on CDR3 similarity alone.

The sequenced cases were selected for having the highest brain T cell transcript signatures. At least one anti-epileptic drug was given before surgery. Germline values: CDR1 SGDLS, CDR2 YYNGEE. With 4 bases removed from V and 4 bases from J, the gap between germline ends came to 17 bases. The CDR3 covers 15 residues. Comment on this clone: Its antigen is not identified.

TCRdb's table, derived via immunoSEQ multiplex PCR, lists solely in-frame clones and lacks some. The repertoire holds 50,000 to 80,000 clones, with approximately 95% as singletons. The starting material was peripheral blood, obtained at surgery. The sequence was collected from a boy under two years old with focal cortical dysplasia and intractable seizures. This sequence joins TRBV9 and TRBJ1-2, with unresolved D. The CDR3 nucleotides are TGTGCCAGCAGCCGACCTCCGGGGAAAGTCTATGGCTACACCTTC. Its translation is CASSRPPGKVYGYTF.